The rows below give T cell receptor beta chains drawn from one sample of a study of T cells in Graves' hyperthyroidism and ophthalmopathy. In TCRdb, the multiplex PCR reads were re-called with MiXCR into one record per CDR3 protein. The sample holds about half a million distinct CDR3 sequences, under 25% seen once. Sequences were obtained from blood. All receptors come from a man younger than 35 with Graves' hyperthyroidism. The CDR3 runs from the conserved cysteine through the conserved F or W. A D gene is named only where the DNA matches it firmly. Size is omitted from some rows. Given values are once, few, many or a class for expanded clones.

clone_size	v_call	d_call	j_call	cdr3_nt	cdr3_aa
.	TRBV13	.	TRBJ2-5	TGTGCCAGCACACGACGGGTCCAAGAGACCCAGTACTTC	CASTRRVQETQYF
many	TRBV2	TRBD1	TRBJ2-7	TGTGCCAGCAGCCTCGGACAGGGAGTCGGCGAGCAGTACTTC	CASSLGQGVGEQYF
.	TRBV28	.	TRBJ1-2	TGTGCCAGCACCCTGACAGGCGTTAACTATGGCTACACCTTC	CASTLTGVNYGYTF
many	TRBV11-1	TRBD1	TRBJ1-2	TGTGCCAGCAGCGAGGACAGGTTTAACTATGGCTACACCTTC	CASSEDRFNYGYTF
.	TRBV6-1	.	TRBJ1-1	TGTGCCAGCAGTCCCCACGCAGGGTTGGGCACTGAAGCTTTCTTT	CASSPHAGLGTEAFF
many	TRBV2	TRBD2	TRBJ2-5	TGTGCCAGCGGTATATTTGGGCGGGGGAATAGGGAGACCCAGTACTTC	CASGIFGRGNRETQYF
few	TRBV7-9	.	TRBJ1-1	TGTGCCAGCAGCTTCAGGGATCAGACTGAAGCTTTCTTT	CASSFRDQTEAFF
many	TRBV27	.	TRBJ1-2	TGTGCCAGCAGCGTCGTCGGACAGCGAAACTATGGCTACACCTTC	CASSVVGQRNYGYTF
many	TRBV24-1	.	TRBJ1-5	TGTGCCACCAGTAACTCCCGGGGTAGCAATCAGCCCCAGCATTTT	CATSNSRGSNQPQHF
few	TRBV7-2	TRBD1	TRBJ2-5	TGTGCCAGCAGCTTACGACAGGGGGTCCACGAGACCCAGTACTTC	CASSLRQGVHETQYF
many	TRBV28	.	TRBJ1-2	TGTGCCAGCAGTTTATGGCCAGGGATAAACTATGGCTACACCTTC	CASSLWPGINYGYTF
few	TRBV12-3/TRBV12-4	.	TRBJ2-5	TGTGCCAGCAGTTTGGGGACGGGCGGGGAGACCCAGTACTTC	CASSLGTGGETQYF
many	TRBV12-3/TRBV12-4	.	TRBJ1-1	TGTGCCAGCAGTTTTGGGCCGCACCAGACACCTTTT	CASSFGPHQTPF
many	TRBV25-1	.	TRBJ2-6	TGTGCCAGCAGTGAATTCGGAGGTCCCTCTGGGGCCAACGTCCTGACTTTC	CASSEFGGPSGANVLTF
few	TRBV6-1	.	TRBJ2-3	TGTGCCAGCAGTGCCATACGAGGACCCTCCACAGATACGCAGTATTTT	CASSAIRGPSTDTQYF
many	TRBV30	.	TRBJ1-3	TGTGCCTGGGGGCACAGTGCTGGAAACACCATATATTTT	CAWGHSAGNTIYF
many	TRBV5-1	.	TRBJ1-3	TGCGCCAGCAGCTTGGAGGGGCCCGACTCTGGAAACACCATATATTTT	CASSLEGPDSGNTIYF
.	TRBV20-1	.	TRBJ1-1	TGCAGTGCTAGAGAGAGGCCGGATATCCTGAACACTGAAGCTTTCTTT	CSARERPDILNTEAFF
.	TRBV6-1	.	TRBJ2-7	TGTGCCAGTGACCCTGACAGGAGCTACGAGCAGTACTTC	CASDPDRSYEQYF
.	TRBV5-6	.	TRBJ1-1	TGTGCCAGCAGCTCGGGGGGGCGCATGAACACTGAAGCTTTCTTT	CASSSGGRMNTEAFF
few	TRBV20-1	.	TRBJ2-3	TGCAGTGCTACTGGGCGGGTTGACACAGATACGCAGTATTTT	CSATGRVDTDTQYF
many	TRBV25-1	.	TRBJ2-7	TGTGCCAGCAGTGACCCGGGACTGGGAACCTACGAGCAGTACTTC	CASSDPGLGTYEQYF